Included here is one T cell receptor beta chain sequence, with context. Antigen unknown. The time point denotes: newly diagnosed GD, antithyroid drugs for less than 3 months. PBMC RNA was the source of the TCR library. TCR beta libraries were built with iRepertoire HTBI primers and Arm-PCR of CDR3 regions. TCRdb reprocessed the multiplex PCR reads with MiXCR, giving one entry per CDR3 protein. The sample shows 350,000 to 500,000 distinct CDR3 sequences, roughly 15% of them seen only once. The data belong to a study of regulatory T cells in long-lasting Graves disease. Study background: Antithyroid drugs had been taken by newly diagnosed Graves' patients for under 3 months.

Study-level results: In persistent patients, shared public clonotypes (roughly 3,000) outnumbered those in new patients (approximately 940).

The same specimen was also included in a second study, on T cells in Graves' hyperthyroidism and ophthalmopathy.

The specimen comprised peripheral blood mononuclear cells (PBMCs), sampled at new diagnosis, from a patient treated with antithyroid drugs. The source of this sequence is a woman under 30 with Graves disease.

CDR3 nucleotide sequence: TGTGCCAGCAGCTCGAGTGGAGTACCTGGAAACACCATATATTTT. Translating it yields CASSSSGVPGNTIYF. This chain links TRBV11-2 with TRBJ1-3; D unresolved. V lost 4 bases, J lost 2 bases, and 12 bases lay in between. This CDR3 comprises 15 residues. Per the germline V gene, CDR1 is SGHAT and CDR2 is FQNNGV.